The rows below give T cell receptor beta chains drawn from one sample of a study of cytotoxic CD8 clonotypes in ibrutinib-treated CLL. TCRdb keeps only in-frame clones here, not all; method: immunoSEQ multiplex PCR. Of about 310,000 clones listed, approximately 80% were seen once; the top ten hold 6.5% to 8.5%. The material sequenced was PBMCs, taken before ibrutinib treatment. Source of these receptors: a human donor with chronic lymphocytic leukemia. Each CDR3 is given with its conserved first and last residue. A D gene is named only where the DNA matches it firmly. Clone size is not always given. Where it is, it says once, few, many or a class for expanded clones.

-	14	TRBV10-3	TRBD1	TRBJ2-7	TGTGCCATCACCCGACAGGGTCGGGCGGACGAGCAGTACTTC	CAITRQGRADEQYF
-	14	TRBV5-1	-	TRBJ1-4	TGCGCCAGCAGCTTTCTTGGACCAGGTGAAAAACTGTTTTTT	CASSFLGPGEKLFF
-	15	TRBV4-1	-	TRBJ2-1	TGCGCCAGCAGCCAAGACAAGACAGCCTACAATGAGCAGTTCTTC	CASSQDKTAYNEQFF
few	16	TRBV15	-	TRBJ1-3	TGTGCCACCAGCAGAGATCGGGTGATCTCTGGAAACACCATATATTTT	CATSRDRVISGNTIYF
-	15	TRBV27	-	TRBJ1-5	TGTGCCAGCAACCCGAAGTTTAGTAGCAATCAGCCCCAGCATTTT	CASNPKFSSNQPQHF
few	14	TRBV30	TRBD1	TRBJ1-5	TGTGCCGGAAGGAGACAGGGGTCGAATCAGCCCCAGCATTTT	CAGRRQGSNQPQHF
-	15	TRBV5-1	-	TRBJ1-1	TGCGCCAGCAGCGATAATCGGCGGGCAGGGAATGAAGCTTTCTTT	CASSDNRRAGNEAFF
few	16	TRBV21-1	-	TRBJ2-1	TGTGCCAGCAGCAAAGGGAGGGCGGGAGGCTACAATGAGCAGTTCTTC	CASSKGRAGGYNEQFF
-	15	TRBV5-1	TRBD2	TRBJ2-5	TGCGCCAGCAGCGTGGGACTAGCGGGAGAAGAGACCCAGTACTTC	CASSVGLAGEETQYF
-	16	TRBV7-9	-	TRBJ2-1	TGTGCCAGCAGCTTTCTCGACTACATAGCCCGCGGTGAGCAGTTCTTC	CASSFLDYIARGEQFF
-	14	TRBV9	-	TRBJ2-7	TGTGCCAGCAGCGCCCACTTGGACAGACGCGAGCAGTACTTC	CASSAHLDRREQYF
few	18	TRBV4-1	TRBD1	TRBJ2-1	TGCGCCAGCAGCCGCAGATGGGACCCGGGACAGGAATACAATGAGCAGTTCTTC	CASSRRWDPGQEYNEQFF
few	14	TRBV13	TRBD2	TRBJ2-1	TGTGCCAGTCCCTTAGCGGGAGGGCGGGATGAGCAGTTCTTC	CASPLAGGRDEQFF
-	15	TRBV11-1	-	TRBJ1-1	TGTGCCAGCAGCTTAGTAGCCAGAAGGAACACTGAAGCTTTCTTT	CASSLVARRNTEAFF
-	16	TRBV7-2	-	TRBJ1-5	TGTGCCAGCAGCCCCACAAGGGGAAGGGGCAATCAGCCCCAGCATTTT	CASSPTRGRGNQPQHF
-	14	TRBV18	-	TRBJ2-1	TGTGCCAGCTCACCAGGGCAGTCCTACAATGAGCAGTTCTTC	CASSPGQSYNEQFF
-	12	TRBV28	-	TRBJ1-2	TGTGCCAGCAGTTCGGTGGTCCGCGGCTACACCTTC	CASSSVVRGYTF
-	16	TRBV19	-	TRBJ1-5	TGTGCCAGTAGCACCTATGGCACCAACAGCAATCAGCCCCAGCATTTT	CASSTYGTNSNQPQHF
-	12	TRBV28	-	TRBJ1-2	TGTGCCAGCAGTTTTCCCCTCTATGGCTACACCTTC	CASSFPLYGYTF
-	17	TRBV2	-	TRBJ1-4	TGTGCCAGCAGTGGGACAGCTAATCGCCAGGGTGGTGAAAAACTGTTTTTT	CASSGTANRQGGEKLFF
-	14	TRBV4-2	-	TRBJ2-2	TGTGCCAGCAGCCAAACGGAGTACACCGGGGAGCTGTTTTTT	CASSQTEYTGELFF
-	14	TRBV2	TRBD1	TRBJ1-3	TGTGCCAGCAGTGAGCAGGGGGCTGGAAACACCATATATTTT	CASSEQGAGNTIYF
-	14	TRBV5-1	TRBD1	TRBJ1-1	TGCGCCAGCAGCCCGGACAGGCAGAACACTGAAGCTTTCTTT	CASSPDRQNTEAFF
-	15	TRBV4-2	TRBD2	TRBJ2-7	TGTGCCAGCAGCCGGGGACTAGCGAACTCCTACGAGCAGTACTTC	CASSRGLANSYEQYF
-	14	TRBV28	-	TRBJ2-7	TGTGCCAGCAGCAAACTTCAAATCCCGGGCGAGCAGTACTTC	CASSKLQIPGEQYF
-	15	TRBV30	TRBD2	TRBJ2-7	TGTGCCTGGAGGGATACCAGGGAGGGTTGGCGCGAGCAGTACTTC	CAWRDTREGWREQYF
-	17	TRBV4-3	-	TRBJ1-2	TGCGCCAGCAGCCAAGAAGATGTGGAGGGCTCTGACTATGGCTACACCTTC	CASSQEDVEGSDYGYTF
once	16	TRBV5-6	TRBD2	TRBJ2-7	TGTGCCAGCACCGGGGAAGGCCTAGCGGGATTCCACGAGCAGTACTTC	CASTGEGLAGFHEQYF
-	15	TRBV5-6	-	TRBJ1-1	TGTGCCAGCAGCGGAGCCCCAGGGGTTTGGGCTGAAGCTTTCTTT	CASSGAPGVWAEAFF
few	10	TRBV23-1	-	TRBJ2-7	TGCGCCAGCACCCCCTCGGAGCAGTACTTC	CASTPSEQYF
-	13	TRBV14	-	TRBJ2-7	TGTGCCAGCAGCCAACGAAGAATGAATGAGCAGTACTTC	CASSQRRMNEQYF
few	14	TRBV2	-	TRBJ2-7	TGTGCCAGCAGTGGGGCGACTAACTCCTACGAGCAGTACTTC	CASSGATNSYEQYF
once	15	TRBV2	TRBD2	TRBJ2-2	TGTGCCAGCAAAGCTAGCGGGAGGGTTACCGGGGAGCTGTTTTTT	CASKASGRVTGELFF
-	13	TRBV19	TRBD2	TRBJ2-3	TGTGCCAGTCGGGCTAGCGGGAAAGATACGCAGTATTTT	CASRASGKDTQYF
-	17	TRBV30	-	TRBJ2-1	TGTGCCTGGAGTGACGCTAAGGAGGGATATATCTACAATGAGCAGTTCTTC	CAWSDAKEGYIYNEQFF
-	15	TRBV2	TRBD1	TRBJ1-3	TGTGCCAGCAATGACAGGGTTGTAACTGGAAACACCATATATTTT	CASNDRVVTGNTIYF
-	16	TRBV9	TRBD1	TRBJ2-1	TGTGCCAGCAGCGTAGAAGGGGGACAGGGTATTGGAGAGCAGTTCTTC	CASSVEGGQGIGEQFF
-	14	TRBV4-1	-	TRBJ2-2	TGCGCCAGCAGCCCGCATGAGGAGGCCGGGGAGCTGTTTTTT	CASSPHEEAGELFF
-	16	TRBV21-1	-	TRBJ2-3	TGTGCCAGCAGCTGGGGACTCTCACGGGGAACAGATACGCAGTATTTT	CASSWGLSRGTDTQYF
few	14	TRBV5-6	-	TRBJ2-3	TGTGCCAGCAGCTTGGCATCCGCCGCGGATACGCAGTATTTT	CASSLASAADTQYF
-	15	TRBV7-8	-	TRBJ1-1	TGTGCCAGCAGCTCGCTTCGGCCAGGGAACACTGAAGCTTTCTTT	CASSSLRPGNTEAFF
-	13	TRBV4-1	-	TRBJ2-7	TGCGCCAGCAGCAGTCCGGGGAAGGACGAGCAGTACTTC	CASSSPGKDEQYF
-	12	TRBV6-5	-	TRBJ1-2	TGTGCCAGCAGTTCCACGACAAGTGGCTACACCTTC	CASSSTTSGYTF
-	15	TRBV7-8	-	TRBJ2-1	TGTGCCAGCAGCTTAGTGGCGGGACCTACTGCTGAGCAGTTCTTC	CASSLVAGPTAEQFF
-	15	TRBV27	TRBD1	TRBJ2-7	TGTGCCAGCAGACACAGGGACAGCTGGCCCTACGAGCAGTACTTC	CASRHRDSWPYEQYF
few	17	TRBV4-2	TRBD1	TRBJ1-4	TGTGCCAGCAGTTATCCGGGACAGGGTTCATCTAATGAAAAACTGTTTTTT	CASSYPGQGSSNEKLFF
-	13	TRBV5-1	-	TRBJ2-7	TGCGCCAGCAGCTTGGGGCAGAACTACGAGCAGTACTTC	CASSLGQNYEQYF
-	12	TRBV18	-	TRBJ2-7	TGTGCCAGCTCACCGACAGGATACGAGCAGTACTTC	CASSPTGYEQYF
-	14	TRBV10-3	-	TRBJ1-1	TGTGCCATCAGTGGGTGGAGCACGAACACTGAAGCTTTCTTT	CAISGWSTNTEAFF
-	10	TRBV29-1	-	TRBJ2-1	TGCAGCGCCTCAGGTGGCGAGCAGTTCTTC	CSASGGEQFF
-	15	TRBV25-1	TRBD2	TRBJ2-1	TGTGCCAGCAGTGGTTGGACTAGCGGCTACAATGAGCAGTTCTTC	CASSGWTSGYNEQFF
few	12	TRBV2	-	TRBJ2-7	TGTGCCAGTTCGGTCAGCTCCTACGAGCAGTACTTC	CASSVSSYEQYF
-	14	TRBV9	-	TRBJ1-1	TGTGCCAGCAGCGTAGACAAGATGAACACTGAAGCTTTCTTT	CASSVDKMNTEAFF